A single sample gave rise to the 23 T cell receptor beta chains below, sequenced in a study of blood T cells in healthy people across ages. Using a J-beta primer mix together with a sample-barcoded 5' primer, a second PCR was run for roughly 6 to 11 cycles. TCRdb reprocessed the 5' RACE reads via MiXCR and lists one record per CDR3 protein. The sample lists 800,000 to 1,300,000 distinct CDR3 sequences, approximately 26% occurring once. The sample was also linked to a second study, of T cells of mothers and their children.

What was sequenced was blood. These receptors were collected from a girl aged 2 to 9 in good health.

A few counts support this clonotype. V gene TRBV6-1 combines with J gene TRBJ2-3, with D perhaps being TRBD1 or TRBD2 (5 bases each). Germline assignment: CDR1 MNHNS and CDR2 SASEGT. The CDR3 covers 16 residues. Trimming stripped 5 bases from V and 5 bases from J, with 20 bases between. CDR3 amino acids: CASSPQAGPWGDTQYF. DNA for the CDR3: TGTGCCAGCAGTCCACAGGCGGGCCCTTGGGGAGATACGCAGTATTTT.

The J gene is TRBJ2-3, the V gene TRBV12-3 or TRBV12-4, with D uncertain. The CDR3 contains 15 residues. Deletions cut 2 bases from V and 4 bases from J, with 13 bases between. CDR3 residues: CASSLRPGWADTQYF. DNA for the CDR3: TGTGCCAGCAGTTTACGGCCCGGATGGGCAGATACGCAGTATTTT.

The rearrangement links TRBV14 to TRBJ2-5; 9 bases agree with TRBD1. The end of the DNA aligns better with TRBJ2-7, so the J call may be wrong. Germline values: CDR1 SGHDN, CDR2 FVKESK. The CDR3 has 15 residues. The CDR3 spells CASSPLGTGTHEQYF. CDR3 nucleotide sequence: TGTGCCAGCAGCCCCCTCGGGACAGGGACGCACGAGCAGTACTTC.

DNA for the CDR3: TGCAGCGTTGGAGAGGGGACGGGCTACAATGAGCAGTTCTTC. Translated: CSVGEGTGYNEQFF. The genes are TRBV29-1 and TRBJ2-1, with D perhaps assigned TRBD1 or TRBD2 (5 bases each). The CDR3 has 14 residues. CDR1 is SQVTM, CDR2 ANQGSEA, per germline. V lost 4 bases, J lost 3 bases, and 13 bases lay in between.

The J gene is TRBJ2-2, the V gene TRBV7-6; D is perhaps TRBD1 (5 bases). This CDR3 contains 15 residues. V lost 5 bases to trimming and J lost 5 bases, with 15 bases between them. Germline CDR1 is SGHVS and CDR2 is FNYEAQ. CDR3 region: CASSRGQGGTGELFF. CDR3 nucleotides: TGTGCCAGCAGCCGAGGACAAGGTGGGACCGGGGAGCTGTTTTTT.

This chain joins TRBV19 and TRBJ2-3, with D perhaps TRBD1 (6 bases). The germline V gene has CDR1 LNHDA and CDR2 SQIVND (reference sequence). V was trimmed by 5 bases and J by 4 bases, leaving 10 bases between them. The CDR3 length is 13 residues. DNA for the CDR3: TGTGCCAGTAGTGAACAGGGTCCAGATACGCAGTATTTT. Translated: CASSEQGPDTQYF.

This clonotype has just a few counts. This chain uses TRBV5-1 with TRBJ2-7, with TRBD2 matching 8 bases. The V and J ends lost 0 bases and 6 bases, in that order; junction bases with no gene match: 11. CDR1 is SGHRS, CDR2 YFSETQ, per germline. This CDR3 region has 16 residues. Here the CDR3 DNA reads TGCGCCAGCAGCTTGGAGACTTTGAGCGGGAGTTCCGAGCAGTACTTC. This sequence encodes CASSLETLSGSSEQYF.

The chain recombines TRBV5-6 with TRBJ2-3; 11 bases fit TRBD2. The trim removed 0 bases at V and 1 base at J, leaving 7 bases unmatched. The CDR3 spans 18 residues. Germline V gives CDR1 SGHDT, CDR2 YYEEEE. CDR3 sequence (DNA): TGTGCCAGCAGCTTGGCTCTAGCGGGGGGCGGAGGCACAGATACGCAGTATTTT. Translated: CASSLALAGGGGTDTQYF. Filled out from reference TRBV5-6 and TRBJ2-3, the complete variable domain reads DAGVTQSPTHLIKTRGQQVTLRCSPKSGHDTVSWYQQALGQGPQFIFQYYEEEERQRGNFPDRFSGHQFPNYSSELNVNALLLGDSALYLCASSLALAGGGGTDTQYFGPGTRLTVL.

Written as DNA, the CDR3 is TGCGCCAGCAGCTTCGGTATTCAGAGCTCCTACAATGAGCAGTTCTTC. Protein sequence: CASSFGIQSSYNEQFF. V gene TRBV5-1 combines with J gene TRBJ2-1; D gene unclear. The germline CDR1 and CDR2 sequences are SGHRS and YFSETQ. V lost 2 bases and J 0 bases, leaving 12 bases between the germline ends. The CDR3 loop spans 16 amino acids. Combining the CDR3 with reference TRBV5-1 and TRBJ2-1 gives the whole variable domain KAGVTQTPRYLIKTRGQQVTLSCSPISGHRSVSWYQQTPGQGLQFLFEYFSETQRNKGNFPGRFSGRQFSNSRSEMNVSTLELGDSALYLCASSFGIQSSYNEQFFGPGTRLTVL.

The V gene is TRBV4-1, the J gene TRBJ1-2; 10 bases map to TRBD1. From germline, CDR1 is MGHRA and CDR2 YSYEKL. CDR3 length equals 17 residues. The V and J ends lost 3 bases and 3 bases, in that order; junction bases with no gene match: 10. The CDR3 sequence: CASSQGTGAREDYGYTF. CDR3 DNA: TGCGCCAGCAGCCAGGGGACAGGGGCGAGGGAGGACTATGGCTACACCTTC.

The chain employs TRBV6-6 and TRBJ2-1, with 10 bases aligning to TRBD2. This CDR3 spans 17 amino acids. The germline gives CDR1 MNHNY, CDR2 SVGAGI (reference sequence). Trimming took 7 bases from V and 1 from J; bases not matched to a gene: 10. The CDR3, as DNA: TGTGCCAGCAACGGGCTAGCGGGAGAAAGGTCCTACAATGAGCAGTTCTTC. It encodes CASNGLAGERSYNEQFF.

This clonotype was counted only a few times. The CDR3 sequence: CASSFSPDRAFTDTQYF. The CDR3 DNA follows: TGTGCCAGCAGTTTCTCCCCGGACAGGGCCTTCACAGATACGCAGTATTTT. This chain joins TRBV12-3 or TRBV12-4 and TRBJ2-3; 8 nucleotides align to TRBD1. V was pared by 3 bases and J by 2 bases, with 10 bases of the junction left unmatched. The CDR3 loop spans 17 amino acids.

The chain combines TRBV11-2 with TRBJ2-5; the D gene is possibly TRBD1 (5 bases). The CDR3 spans 15 residues. Trimming shortened V by 5 bases and J by 5 bases, and 18 bases separated the two germline ends. The germline CDR1 and CDR2 sequences are SGHAT and FQNNGV. CDR3 nucleotide sequence: TGTGCCAGCAGCGAAGGGGTCAGTGTAAGGGAGACCCAGTACTTC. This encodes CASSEGVSVRETQYF.

This clonotype has just a few counts. The gene calls are TRBV27 and TRBJ1-2; TRBD1 matches 7 bases. CDR1 MNHEY and CDR2 SMNVEV come from the germline V gene (reference sequence). Germline trimming cut 5 bases from V and 3 bases from J; bases unmatched to any gene: 12. The CDR3 runs to 16 residues. Here the CDR3 reads CASSRATGRDDYGYTF. CDR3 DNA sequence: TGTGCCAGCAGTCGGGCGACAGGGAGGGACGACTATGGCTACACCTTC.

The table lists this clonotype with a few counts. The chain links TRBV20-1 to TRBJ2-5; 7 bases agree with TRBD2. Germline V gene sequence: CDR1 DFQATT, CDR2 SNEGSKA (reference sequence). J was trimmed by 2 bases and V by 8 bases; bases with no gene match: 8. The length of the CDR3 is 13 residues. CDR3 amino acids: CSIEGRVQETQYF. The DNA for the CDR3 is TGCAGTATAGAGGGGAGGGTACAAGAGACCCAGTACTTC.

The gene calls are TRBV20-1 and TRBJ2-3; perhaps TRBD2 as D (6 bases). Germline V gene lookup returns CDR1 DFQATT and CDR2 SNEGSKA (reference sequence). This CDR3 is built from 14 residues. V was shortened by 4 bases and J by 5 bases, with 16 bases between the two germline ends. The chain's CDR3 is CSAITTKGGDTQYF. CDR3 DNA: TGCAGTGCTATTACCACCAAGGGAGGAGATACGCAGTATTTT.

The V and J genes are TRBV7-9 and TRBJ2-5; TRBD1 or TRBD2 may be the D gene (5 bases each). Germline lookup yields CDR1 SEHNR and CDR2 FQNEAQ (reference sequence). Deletions cut 1 base from V and 5 bases from J, with 20 bases between. The CDR3 is made up of 17 amino acids. In DNA form, the CDR3 reads TGTGCCAGCAGCTTAGAGTCCCTTGGGGACCTGAGGGAGACCCAGTACTTC. This translates into CASSLESLGDLRETQYF. The full variable domain, its missing parts supplied by reference TRBV7-9 and TRBJ2-5, is DTGVSQNPRHKITKRGQNVTFRCDPISEHNRLYWYRQTLGQGPEFLTYFQNEAQLEKSRLLSDRFSAERPKGSFSTLEIQRTEQGDSAMYLCASSLESLGDLRETQYFGPGTRLLVL.

The gene calls are TRBV4-2 and TRBJ2-7, with 10 bases that match TRBD2. The germline V gene encodes CDR1 LGHNA and CDR2 YNFKEQ. Unmatched junction bases numbered 8, after V lost 1 base and J lost 5 bases. The CDR3 is made up of 16 amino acids. In nucleotides, the CDR3 is TGTGCCAGCAGCCAAGTGAAACTAGCGGGAACCGACGAGCAGTACTTC. Translating it yields CASSQVKLAGTDEQYF.

This clonotype appeared a few times. The chain employs TRBV19 and TRBJ2-1, with 9 bases lining up with TRBD1. J gave up 7 bases and V 5 bases, and 12 bases lay outside the gene matches. Germline values: CDR1 LNHDA, CDR2 SQIVND (reference sequence). The CDR3 covers 16 residues. The chain's CDR3 is CASSQKGQGAKNEQFF. The DNA for the CDR3 is TGTGCCAGTAGTCAGAAGGGACAGGGCGCAAAAAATGAGCAGTTCTTC.

This clonotype was seen more than once but under ten times. V usage is TRBV7-9 and J usage is TRBJ2-3; D is perhaps TRBD2 (6 bases). The CDR3 sequence is 15 residues long. The V gene's germline CDR1 is SEHNR and CDR2 FQNEAQ (reference sequence). V lost 3 bases, J lost 6 bases, and 16 bases lay in between. For the CDR3, the DNA is TGTGCCAGCAGCTTTGTAGCGGAAGTACAGGATACGCAGTATTTT. Translation: CASSFVAEVQDTQYF.

This clonotype was counted only a few times. This chain uses TRBV29-1 with TRBJ1-2; tentative D call: TRBD1 (5 bases). The length of the CDR3 is 11 residues. V lost 5 bases to trimming and J lost 8 bases, with 12 bases between them. Germline CDR1 reads SQVTM; CDR2 reads ANQGSEA. This CDR3 is CSVPSKGGYTF. The CDR3 DNA is TGCAGCGTTCCCTCGAAGGGGGGCTACACCTTC.

This clonotype has more than one count but fewer than ten. This chain connects TRBV6-2 or TRBV6-3 to TRBJ1-5; D not certain. Germline CDR1 reads MNHEY; CDR2 reads SVGEGT. V was shortened by 0 bases and J by 7 bases, with 13 bases between the two germline ends. The CDR3 has 15 amino acids. Here the CDR3 DNA reads TGTGCCAGCAGTTACTCGATATGGAGTAGGCAGCCCCAGCATTTT. It codes for CASSYSIWSRQPQHF.

This clonotype came up a few times. This chain's CDR3 is CSTNQRPSGDTQYF. CDR3 in DNA: TGCAGCACAAACCAGCGGCCCAGTGGGGATACGCAGTATTTT. The V gene is TRBV20-1, the J gene TRBJ2-3; TRBD2 might be the D (5 bases). CDR3 length: 14 residues. Germline V CDR1 and CDR2: DFQATT, SNEGSKA (reference sequence).